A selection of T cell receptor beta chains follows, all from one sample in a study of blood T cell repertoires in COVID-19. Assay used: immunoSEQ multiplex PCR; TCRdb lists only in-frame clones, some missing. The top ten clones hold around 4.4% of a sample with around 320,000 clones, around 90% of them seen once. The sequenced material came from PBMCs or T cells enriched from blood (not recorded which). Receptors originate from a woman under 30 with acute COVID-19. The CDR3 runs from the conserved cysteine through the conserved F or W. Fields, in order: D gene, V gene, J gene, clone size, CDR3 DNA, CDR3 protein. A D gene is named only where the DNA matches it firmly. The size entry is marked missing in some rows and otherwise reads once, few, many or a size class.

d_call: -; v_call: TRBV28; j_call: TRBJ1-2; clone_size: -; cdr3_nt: TGTGCCAGCAGTTTAAACATCAGAGGCTACACCTTC; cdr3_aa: CASSLNIRGYTF
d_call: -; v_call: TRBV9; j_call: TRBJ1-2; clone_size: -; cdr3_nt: TGTGCCAGCAGCGTAGGAGGGAATGGCTACACCTTC; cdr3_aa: CASSVGGNGYTF
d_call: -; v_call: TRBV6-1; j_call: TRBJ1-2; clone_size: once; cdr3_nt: TGTGCCAGCAGTGAAAGGGGCCGGCCCAACTATGGCTACACCTTC; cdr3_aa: CASSERGRPNYGYTF
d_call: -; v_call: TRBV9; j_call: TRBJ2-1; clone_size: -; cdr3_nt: TGTGCCAGCAGCCTCGGCGGGGCCTACAATGAGCAGTTCTTC; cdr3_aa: CASSLGGAYNEQFF
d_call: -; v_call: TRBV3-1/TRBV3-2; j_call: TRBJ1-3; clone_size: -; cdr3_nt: TGTGCCAGCAGCCCAGGGACTGTCAGTGGAAACACCATATATTTT; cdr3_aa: CASSPGTVSGNTIYF
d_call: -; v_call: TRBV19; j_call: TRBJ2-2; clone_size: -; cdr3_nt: TGTGCCAGTAGTATTAGTCCGTTCACCGGGGAGCTGTTTTTT; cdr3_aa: CASSISPFTGELFF
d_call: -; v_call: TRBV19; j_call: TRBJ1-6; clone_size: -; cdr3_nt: TGTGCCAGTAGTATAACGACAGGCTATAATTCACCCCTCCACTTT; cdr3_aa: CASSITTGYNSPLHF
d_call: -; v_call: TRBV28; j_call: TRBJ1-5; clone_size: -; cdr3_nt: TGTGCCAGCAGCCGTCAGGGCCAGCCCCAGCATTTT; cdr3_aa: CASSRQGQPQHF
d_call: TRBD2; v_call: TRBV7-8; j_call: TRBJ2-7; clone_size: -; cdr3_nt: TGTGCCAGCAGCTTACAGTCTAGCGGGATCGAGCAGTACTTC; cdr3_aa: CASSLQSSGIEQYF
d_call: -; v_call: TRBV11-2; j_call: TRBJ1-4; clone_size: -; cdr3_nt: TGTGCCAGCAGCTTAGATCTCGGCCGGGGGGGAGAGGAAAAACTGTTTTTT; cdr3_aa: CASSLDLGRGGEEKLFF
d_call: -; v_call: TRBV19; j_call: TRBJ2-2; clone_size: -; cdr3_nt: TGTGCCAGTAGTATATCACCGAGGTCCACCAGCACCGGGGAGCTGTTTTTT; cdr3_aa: CASSISPRSTSTGELFF
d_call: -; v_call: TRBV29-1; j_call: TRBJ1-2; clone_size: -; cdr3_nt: TGCAGCGTTGAAGTTCGAAGGGGGAACGGCTACACCTTC; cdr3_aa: CSVEVRRGNGYTF
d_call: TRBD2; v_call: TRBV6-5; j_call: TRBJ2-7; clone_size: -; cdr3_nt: TGTGCCAGCAGTAGACTAGCGGGAGGGTTCTACGAGCAGTACTTC; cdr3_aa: CASSRLAGGFYEQYF